The sequence of this T cell receptor beta chain was determined in a study of T cell changes during pregnancy in multiple sclerosis (dated by TCRdb to between 2018 and 2021). Study-wide context: The study examined how the T cell repertoire changed over the course of pregnancy in women with multiple sclerosis.

The protocol used for the library was the immunoSEQ multiplex PCR assay. TCRdb stores this immuneACCESS table with in-frame sequences only. Part of the clones is absent; in the studies checked, under half of the shortfall reflects unresolved V genes, and no reason is known for the rest. This sample lists 15,000 to 20,000 clones; 87% were detected once. The top ten clones comprise 13% of the sample. About this clone: This receptor's antigen is unknown. Base qualities are not at hand, and no much larger clone is one base apart.

Here V drops 0 bases and J drops 5 bases, and the junction holds 6 bases not matched to any gene. The CDR3 holds 15 amino acids from the cysteine to the phenylalanine. Left in the record is the CDR3 DNA by itself, 45 bases read in frame from the first base. Reading the germline V gene gives CDR1 SGDLS and CDR2 YYNGEE. Sequences were derived from CD8+ T cells from peripheral blood mononuclear cells, sampled in the third trimester of pregnancy. This receptor was taken from a female donor in good health, enrolled as a control in a pregnancy study. In this chain, TRBV9 is recombined with TRBJ2-7; TRBD1 matches 9 bases in the middle. The CDR3 region: CASSVGDREVHEQYF. The nucleotide sequence reads TGTGCCAGCAGCGTAGGGGACAGGGAGGTCCACGAGCAGTACTTC.